This TCR beta chain was recovered during a study of CD8 T cells in Susac syndrome (dated 2019 in TCRdb). Regarding the study in general: The study used repertoire sequencing to test whether antigen drove CD8+ T cell activation and differentiation in Susac syndrome. What the work shows at the level of the full study, not this receptor alone: The number of individuals in the TCR sequencing and HLA analysis was recognized as being relatively small.

RNA was extracted using the RNeasy kit, and roughly 0.45 to 1 ug of the RNA was reverse transcribed with random hexamers. TCR beta CDR3 regions were amplified with the immunoSEQ multiplex PCR assay covering 54 Vbeta and 13 Jbeta segments. Bias from PCR amplification was corrected by using a synthetic template baseline for primer optimization and for computational correction. Per the source publication's procedure: Reads were annotated to V, D and J genes per IMGT and analyzed with immunoSEQ Analyzer, keeping only productive sequences. To calculate clonality, Shannon entropy was normalized by log2 of the number of productive unique sequences and then subtracted from one. For each patient and control, public and private clones were evaluated within the 100 most prevalent clones. Clones were defined as Susac-specific if absent from the healthy and MS cohorts, from 1052 published viral clones and from other ImmuneACCESS disease sequences. TCRdb reprocessing: public reads trimmed at Q25 with fastp, clones called with MiXCR, in-frame beta chains kept. Every CDR3 protein is listed once, alongside the most common genes and DNA of its rows. The V and J calls and clone size come from TCRdb's table, not from the authors' own analysis. This sample gives 120,000 or so distinct CDR3 sequences in total; approximately 94% of them show up just once. The ten largest clones capture over 0.1% of the sample.

In the case of this clonotype: Which antigen it targets is not known. No base qualities exist here, and no much larger clone lies one base off it.

Based on the germline V gene, the CDR1 and CDR2 sequences are SQVTM and ANQGSEA. The CDR3 sequence holds 13 residues, the cysteine and phenylalanine included. The DNA shown is the 39-base CDR3, in frame from base 1. Between the V and J ends, shortened by 4 bases and 1 base respectively, the junction contains 8 bases. Peripheral blood CD8+ and CD4+ T cells from healthy donors, Susac syndrome patients and multiple sclerosis patients were profiled by high-throughput TCR beta sequencing. The multiple sclerosis controls were treatment-naive patients who had stable or active relapsing-remitting disease and met the revised McDonald criteria. Bulk CD8+ and CD4+ T cells were purified by magnetic negative isolation, whereas CD8+ TEMRA cells were enriched by FACS. Blood was collected in EDTA tubes and processed within 24 hours, with PBMCs isolated through density gradient centrifugation. PBMCs intended for TCR sequencing were cryopreserved in liquid nitrogen and thawed later in a water bath at 37 degrees C. Purity of sorted or isolated CD4+, CD8+ and CD8+ TEMRA cells was at least 90%.

The sequenced sample consisted of CD4+ T cells from PBMCs. The receptor's source is a human donor with multiple sclerosis. The chain is assembled from TRBV29-1 and TRBJ1-3; no confident D gene assignment can be made. The base sequence is TGCAGCGTTGCTTTGCAGTCTGGAAACACCATATATTTT. Its translation is CSVALQSGNTIYF.